This T cell receptor (beta chain) is from a study of cytomegalovirus exposure and HLA in healthy donors. General study results and limits: In a later analysis, a missense DCLRE1C variant was linked to TCR beta V- and J-gene trimming.

Researchers ran the PCR with 60 Vbeta and 13 Jbeta primers. The data were produced by immunoSEQ multiplex PCR, yet TCRdb's version contains in-frame clones alone and is incomplete. This table has over 75,000 clones, less than 9.5% appearing once. With regard to this clone: No antigen is known for it.

V was shortened by 0 bases and J by 7 bases, with 14 bases between the two germline ends. Per germline, CDR1 SGHTS and CDR2 YDEGEE. This CDR3 is 16 amino acids long. Sequencing was done on a sample of PBMCs. The chain uses TRBV5-8 and TRBJ1-6, with D possibly TRBD1 on 6 matching bases. This sequence originates from a man aged 45-65 years in good health and CMV-seropositive. In nucleotides, the CDR3 is TGTGCCAGCAGCTTGGTCGGGCAGGGGATAAATTCACCCCTCCACTTT. It codes for CASSLVGQGINSPLHF.